In its sample, the clone carrying this TCR beta chain was seen once. Seattle cases were enrolled at active infection and followed longitudinally. Germline CDR1 reads SGHNT; CDR2 reads YYREEE (reference sequence). The CDR3 covers 15 residues. Trimming stripped 4 bases from V and 4 bases from J, with 17 bases between. The sample originates from a study of blood T cell repertoires in COVID-19. Looking at the study overall: Collection of acute and convalescent COVID-19 samples took place in the United States, Italy and Spain.

The method was immunoSEQ multiplex PCR; TCRdb's version includes in-frame clones alone and lacks a portion of them. The sample contains around 300,000 clones, around 90% of which appear only once. The chain couples TRBV5-4 to TRBJ1-2; D perhaps matches TRBD1 (5 bases). Sequencing was done on a sample of peripheral blood. This receptor was taken from a woman aged 30 to 39 with COVID-19, enrolled during active disease. CDR3 bases: TGTGCCAGCAGCAGAGAGGGGACGGGGGGCTATGGCTACACCTTC. Encoded protein: CASSREGTGGYGYTF.